This T cell receptor (beta chain) was captured in a study of early T cells in non-severe SARS-CoV-2 infection. For this clonotype: The junction shows a germline mismatch at one end, possibly a read error.

TCRdb redid the calling of the 5' RACE reads with MiXCR, one entry per CDR3 protein. The sample contains about 81,000 distinct CDR3 sequences, 5.5% to 7.5% of which appear only once. The germline V gene has CDR1 MRHNA and CDR2 SNTAGT. This CDR3 comprises 13 residues. Sequenced: whole blood. V and J are TRBV6-4 and TRBJ2-3, with D maybe TRBD1 (5 bases). The TCR comes from an adult who was a healthcare worker with PCR-confirmed SARS-CoV-2 infection or an uninfected control (not recorded which). The DNA of the CDR3 is TGTGCCAGCAGTGAAGGTATCACAGGTACGCAGTATTTT. Its protein is CASSEGITGTQYF.